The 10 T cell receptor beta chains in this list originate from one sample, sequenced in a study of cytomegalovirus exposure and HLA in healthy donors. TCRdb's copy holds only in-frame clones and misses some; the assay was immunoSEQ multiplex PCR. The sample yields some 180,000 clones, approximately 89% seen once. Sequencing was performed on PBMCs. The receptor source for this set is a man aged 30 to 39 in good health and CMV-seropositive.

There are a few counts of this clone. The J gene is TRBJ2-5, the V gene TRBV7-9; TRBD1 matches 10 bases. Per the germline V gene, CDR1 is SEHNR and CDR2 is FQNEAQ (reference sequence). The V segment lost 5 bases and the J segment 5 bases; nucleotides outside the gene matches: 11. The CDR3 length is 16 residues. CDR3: CASSTTGTGVVETQYF. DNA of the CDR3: TGTGCCAGCAGCACCACCGGGACAGGGGTGGTGGAGACCCAGTACTTC.

This chain's CDR3 is CAWSVVRDREYF. The CDR3 DNA is TGTGCCTGGAGTGTGGTGAGGGACAGGGAGTACTTC. The chain recombines TRBV30 with TRBJ2-7, with 9 bases aligning to TRBD1. The V gene's germline CDR1 is GTSNPN and CDR2 SVGIG (reference sequence). V trimming: 0 bases; J trimming: 11 bases; junction bases outside the gene matches: 5. The CDR3 loop spans 12 amino acids.

The CDR3 loop is CATSPRTGRETQYF. In DNA, the CDR3 is TGTGCCACCAGCCCCCGGACAGGGAGGGAGACCCAGTACTTC. The chain uses TRBV15 and TRBJ2-5; 8 bases map to TRBD1. Germline V gene sequence: CDR1 LNHNV, CDR2 YYDKDF (reference sequence). Trimming at V came to 5 bases and at J to 5 bases, leaving 7 bases not matched to a gene. CDR3 length: 14 residues.

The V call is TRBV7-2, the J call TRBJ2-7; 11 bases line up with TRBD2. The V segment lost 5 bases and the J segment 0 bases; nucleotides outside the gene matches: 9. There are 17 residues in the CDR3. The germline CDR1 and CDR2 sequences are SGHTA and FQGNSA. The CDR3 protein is CASSVGTSGSSSYEQYF. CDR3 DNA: TGTGCCAGCAGCGTCGGGACTAGCGGTTCGAGCTCCTACGAGCAGTACTTC.

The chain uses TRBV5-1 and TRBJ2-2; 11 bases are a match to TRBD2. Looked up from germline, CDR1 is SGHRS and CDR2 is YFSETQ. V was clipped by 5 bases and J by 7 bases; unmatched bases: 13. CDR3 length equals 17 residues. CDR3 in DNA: TGCGCCAGCAGTTCTACACTAGCGGGAGTAGGACACGGGGAGCTGTTTTTT. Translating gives CASSSTLAGVGHGELFF. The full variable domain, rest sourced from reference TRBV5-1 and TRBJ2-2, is KAGVTQTPRYLIKTRGQQVTLSCSPISGHRSVSWYQQTPGQGLQFLFEYFSETQRNKGNFPGRFSGRQFSNSRSEMNVSTLELGDSALYLCASSSTLAGVGHGELFFGEGSRLTVL.

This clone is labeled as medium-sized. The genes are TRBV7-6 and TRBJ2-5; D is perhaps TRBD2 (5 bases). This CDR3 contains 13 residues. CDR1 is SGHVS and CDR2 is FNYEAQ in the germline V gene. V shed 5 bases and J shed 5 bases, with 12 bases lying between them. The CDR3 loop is CASSHGREETQYF. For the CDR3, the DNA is TGTGCCAGCAGCCATGGAAGGGAGGAGACCCAGTACTTC. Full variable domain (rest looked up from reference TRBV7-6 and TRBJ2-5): GAGVSQSPRYKVTKRGQDVALRCDPISGHVSLYWYRQALGQGPEFLTYFNYEAQQDKSGLPNDRFSAERPEGSISTLTIQRTEQRDSAMYRCASSHGREETQYFGPGTRLLVL.

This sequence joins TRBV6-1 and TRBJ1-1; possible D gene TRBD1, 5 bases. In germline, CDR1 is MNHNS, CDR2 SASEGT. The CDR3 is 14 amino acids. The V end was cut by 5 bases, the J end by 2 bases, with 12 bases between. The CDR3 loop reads CASSRVQVNTEAFF. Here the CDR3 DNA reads TGTGCCAGCAGTCGGGTACAGGTTAACACTGAAGCTTTCTTT.

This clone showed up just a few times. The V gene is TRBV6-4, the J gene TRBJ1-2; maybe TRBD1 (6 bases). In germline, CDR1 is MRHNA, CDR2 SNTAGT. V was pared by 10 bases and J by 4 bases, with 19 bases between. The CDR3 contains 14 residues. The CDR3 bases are TGTGCCAACCGGGACACTCTATCCCTCTATGGCTACACCTTC. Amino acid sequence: CANRDTLSLYGYTF.

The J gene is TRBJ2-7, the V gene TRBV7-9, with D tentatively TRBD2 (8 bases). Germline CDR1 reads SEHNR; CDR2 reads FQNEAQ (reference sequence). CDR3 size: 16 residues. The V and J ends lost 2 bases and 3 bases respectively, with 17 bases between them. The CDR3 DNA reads TGTGCCAGCAGCTTACGGGAGGGGGCATCCGTCTACGAGCAGTACTTC. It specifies CASSLREGASVYEQYF.

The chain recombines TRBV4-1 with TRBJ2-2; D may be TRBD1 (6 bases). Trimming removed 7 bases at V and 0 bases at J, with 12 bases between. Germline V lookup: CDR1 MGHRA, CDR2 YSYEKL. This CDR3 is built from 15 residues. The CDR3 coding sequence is TGCGCCAGCACAGGACAGAGCGCGAACACCGGGGAGCTGTTTTTT. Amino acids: CASTGQSANTGELFF.